This TCR beta chain was captured in a study of blood T cell repertoires in COVID-19. About the research overall: Sources were T cells, B-cell-depleted T cells, or PBMCs; the material itself was cDNA or gDNA.

Germline loops: CDR1 KGHSH, CDR2 LQKENI. There are 16 residues in the CDR3. V lost 6 bases, J lost 2 bases, and 19 bases lay in between. Data came from immunoSEQ multiplex PCR; TCRdb stores just in-frame clones and leaves some out. The sample lists about 130,000 clones; approximately 82% were seen once. The chain combines TRBV18 with TRBJ1-1, with TRBD1 as a possible D gene (6 bases). What was sequenced was peripheral blood. The clonotype originates from a man in his fifties or sixties who had recovered from COVID-19. This CDR3 reads CASSPVPGQQNTEAFF. CDR3 nucleotides: TGTGCCAGCTCTCCCGTTCCCGGACAGCAAAACACTGAAGCTTTCTTT.